These 28 T cell receptor beta chains came from one sample sequenced in a study of neoadjuvant nivolumab and ipilimumab in lung cancer (dated by TCRdb to the early 2020s). The protocol used for the library was the immunoSEQ multiplex PCR assay. TCRdb mirrors the immuneACCESS table, restricted to in-frame sequences. Some clones are absent from its copies; in checked studies, under half trace to an unresolved V gene, and the reason for the others is unknown. The sample profile shows about 38,000 clones; roughly 87% of them were found once. Approximately 3.3% of the sample comes from the top ten. The time point label here, explained by the study, means: pretherapy, before neoadjuvant immune checkpoint inhibitors. This specimen was peripheral blood, taken before neoadjuvant nivolumab, alone or with ipilimumab. The origin of the receptors is an adult with non-small cell lung cancer.

The V and J genes are TRBV7-8 and TRBJ1-2; perhaps TRBD1 as D (5 bases). The CDR3 extends over 15 amino acids. The V gene's germline CDR1 is SGHVS and CDR2 FQNEAQ. Deletions cut 4 bases from V and 4 bases from J, with 16 bases between. The CDR3 sequence: CASSSHGGTSYGYTF. The CDR3 coding sequence is TGTGCCAGCAGCTCCCATGGGGGGACTTCCTATGGCTACACCTTC.

The chain recombines TRBV5-1 with TRBJ2-5, with TRBD1 matching over 7 bases. The J segment lost 2 bases and the V segment lost 3 bases, leaving 1 base of the junction unmatched. Germline values: CDR1 SGHRS, CDR2 YFSETQ. The CDR3 runs to 13 residues. The CDR3 is CASSSDRQETQYF. CDR3 DNA sequence: TGCGCCAGCAGCTCGGACAGGCAAGAGACCCAGTACTTC.

The J gene is TRBJ1-1, the V gene TRBV18; no clear D. V lost 3 bases, J lost 1 base, and 9 bases lay in between. CDR1 is KGHSH and CDR2 is LQKENI in the germline V gene. The CDR3 has 14 residues. CDR3 residues: CASSPVSRNTEAFF. CDR3 nucleotides: TGTGCCAGCTCACCGGTGAGTAGGAACACTGAAGCTTTCTTT.

This rearrangement joins TRBV11-2 to TRBJ2-7, with D perhaps matching TRBD2 (6 bases). Germline V lookup: CDR1 SGHAT, CDR2 FQNNGV. The V and J ends lost 6 bases and 2 bases respectively, with 17 bases between them. This CDR3 comprises 15 residues. As DNA, the CDR3 is TGTGCCAGCAGGGGCGGGGTAGCGGCTGCCTACGAGCAGTACTTC. Its protein is CASRGGVAAAYEQYF.

The rearrangement uses TRBV15 and TRBJ2-7; TRBD1 matches at 9 bases. With V trimmed by 0 bases and J by 6 bases, 12 bases remained unmatched. Per the germline V gene, CDR1 is LNHNV and CDR2 is YYDKDF (reference sequence). The CDR3 totals 17 residues. CDR3 in amino acids: CATSREIHLDRGSEQYF. In nucleotides, the CDR3 is TGTGCCACCAGCAGAGAAATCCATTTGGACAGGGGAAGCGAGCAGTACTTC.

The rearrangement uses TRBV18 and TRBJ2-5; 11 bases match TRBD2. The germline gives CDR1 KGHSH, CDR2 LQKENI. Unmatched junction bases numbered 7, after V lost 3 bases and J lost 4 bases. This CDR3 contains 16 residues. The CDR3, as DNA: TGTGCCAGCTCACCCGACGGGACTAGCGGAGGAGAGACCCAGTACTTC. Protein product: CASSPDGTSGGETQYF.

V and J are TRBV15 and TRBJ1-2, with D possibly being TRBD1 (5 bases). This CDR3 region has 12 residues. Germline CDR1 and CDR2: LNHNV and YYDKDF (reference sequence). Trimming took 5 bases from V and 8 from J, leaving 12 bases between them. CDR3 amino acids: CATSVRGVGYTF. The CDR3 DNA sequence: TGTGCCACCAGCGTCCGGGGGGTAGGCTACACCTTC.

The CDR3 protein is CASSLGVQGRSGELFF. As DNA, the CDR3 is TGTGCCAGCAGCTTGGGCGTGCAGGGGAGGTCCGGGGAGCTGTTTTTT. This chain connects TRBV13 to TRBJ2-2, with D tentatively TRBD1 or TRBD2 (6 bases each). The CDR3 has 16 residues. The V gene lost 3 bases and the J gene lost 6 bases, with 17 bases spanning the gap. The germline CDR1 and CDR2 sequences are PRHDT and FYEKMQ (reference sequence).

The CDR3 DNA reads as TGTGCCAGCAGCTCACTTTTAGCGGGAGGGCCTAGTTACGAGCAGTACTTC. This translates into CASSSLLAGGPSYEQYF. The chain employs TRBV11-2 and TRBJ2-7, with 11 positions matching TRBD2. V lost 4 bases and J lost 4; bases outside the gene matches: 12. CDR1 and CDR2 from the germline V gene are SGHAT and FQNNGV. There are 17 residues in the CDR3.

V usage is TRBV30 and J usage is TRBJ2-3; D tentatively reads TRBD1 or TRBD2 (5 bases each). The length of the CDR3 is 15 residues. In germline, CDR1 is GTSNPN, CDR2 SVGIG (reference sequence). The ends were cut back, 2 bases at V and 4 bases at J, with 16 bases in the middle. CDR3 region: CAWSSGTLRADTQYF. Written as DNA, the CDR3 is TGTGCCTGGAGTTCCGGGACCCTGAGGGCAGATACGCAGTATTTT.

The chain has TRBV4-1 and TRBJ2-7; D is possibly TRBD1 or TRBD2 (5 bases each). Germline V gene data show CDR1 as MGHRA and CDR2 as YSYEKL. V gave up 8 bases and J gave up 7 bases, with 12 bases separating them. The CDR3 is 11 amino acids. CDR3 region: CASGGYREQYF. The CDR3, as DNA: TGCGCCAGCGGGGGATACAGGGAGCAGTACTTC.

The V call is TRBV10-3, the J call TRBJ2-3; D remains ambiguous. V was clipped by 4 bases and J by 4 bases, with 15 bases between them. This CDR3 region has 15 residues. CDR1 and CDR2 (germline): ENHRY, SYGVKD. The CDR3 loop reads CAISVSRQISDTQYF. CDR3 sequence (DNA): TGTGCCATCAGTGTCTCGAGGCAGATCTCAGATACGCAGTATTTT.

The genes are TRBV18 and TRBJ2-5, with D uncertain. The J call could be wrong; TRBJ2-7 is a better fit for the DNA end. The germline V gene encodes CDR1 KGHSH and CDR2 LQKENI. This CDR3 has 11 amino acids. The CDR3 here is CASSPSHEQYF. In DNA, the CDR3 is TGTGCCAGCTCACCATCCCACGAGCAGTACTTC.

This clone was detected only once. The chain carries TRBV29-1 and TRBJ2-7; D is unclear. CDR3 length: 11 amino acids. Trimming took 7 bases from V and 6 from J, leaving 13 bases between them. From germline, CDR1 is SQVTM and CDR2 ANQGSEA. The DNA for the CDR3 is TGCAGCGGTGGGGTGGGAACCGAGCAGTACTTC. It is translated as CSGGVGTEQYF.

The chain recombines TRBV19 with TRBJ2-7; D remains ambiguous. V was cut by 1 base and J by 0 bases, with 13 bases left in between. The length of the CDR3 is 16 residues. Germline V gene lookup returns CDR1 LNHDA and CDR2 SQIVND (reference sequence). This chain's CDR3 is CASSIGNSLSSYEQYF. In nucleotides, the CDR3 is TGTGCCAGTAGTATAGGTAACTCCCTGAGCTCCTACGAGCAGTACTTC.

This sequence joins TRBV7-2 and TRBJ2-7, with TRBD2 matching over 15 bases. Germline-derived CDR1 and CDR2 are SGHTA and FQGNSA. V shed 1 base and J 12 bases; nucleotides not matched to a gene: 10. The CDR3 contains 16 residues. CDR3 in amino acids: CASSLGRGTSGRRLYF. The CDR3 region has the DNA TGTGCCAGCAGCTTAGGACGGGGGACTAGCGGGAGGAGGCTGTACTTC.

V usage is TRBV29-1 and J usage is TRBJ2-1, with TRBD1 matching over 7 bases. Germline CDR1 SQVTM, CDR2 ANQGSEA. This CDR3 is 13 amino acids long. V shed 6 bases, J shed 7 bases, and the junction held 9 bases outside the gene matches. The CDR3 spells CSVRQGLANEQFF. CDR3 DNA: TGCAGCGTCAGACAGGGCCTGGCGAATGAGCAGTTCTTC.

In this sample, this clone turned up a few times. The rearrangement uses TRBV7-2 and TRBJ2-3; tentatively, D is TRBD1 (5 bases). The CDR3 sequence is 15 residues long. Trimming stripped 1 base from V and 4 bases from J, with 12 bases between. CDR1 is SGHTA and CDR2 is FQGNSA in the germline V gene. CDR3 bases: TGTGCCAGCAGCTTAGATAGGTCAGGGCCAGATACGCAGTATTTT. Its protein product is CASSLDRSGPDTQYF.

This rearrangement joins TRBV4-1 to TRBJ2-7; a possible D gene is TRBD1 (5 bases). This CDR3 contains 15 residues. Trimming removed 5 bases at V and 2 bases at J, with 16 bases between. Germline assignment: CDR1 MGHRA and CDR2 YSYEKL. CDR3 sequence: CASSRLIRQPYEQYF. CDR3 DNA: TGCGCCAGCAGCAGGCTTATTAGACAGCCCTACGAGCAGTACTTC.

The chain combines TRBV5-4 with TRBJ2-7; 7 nucleotides agree with TRBD1. Germline V CDR1 and CDR2: SGHNT, YYREEE (reference sequence). V trimming: 1 base; J trimming: 4 bases; junction bases outside the gene matches: 5. This CDR3 is 14 amino acids long. The CDR3: CASSLQTGEYEQYF. Here the CDR3 DNA reads TGTGCCAGCAGCTTGCAAACAGGGGAGTACGAGCAGTACTTC.

This sequence joins TRBV9 and TRBJ2-7, with D perhaps matching TRBD2 (7 bases). Trimming removed 4 bases at V and 2 bases at J, with 19 bases between. CDR1 SGDLS and CDR2 YYNGEE come from the germline V gene. This CDR3 comprises 16 residues. The CDR3 bases are TGTGCCAGCAGCCCATCGGGGGGAGGGGGTACCTACGAGCAGTACTTC. Residues: CASSPSGGGGTYEQYF.

This clone appeared a few times. This chain links TRBV2 with TRBJ1-5, with 10 bases identical to TRBD1. This CDR3 comprises 15 residues. V shed 6 bases, J shed 1 base, and the junction held 3 bases outside the gene matches. Germline CDR1 reads SNHLY; CDR2 reads FYNNEI. In DNA, the CDR3 is TGTGCCAGCAGATGGGACAGGGGAAGCAATCAGCCCCAGCATTTT. Protein sequence: CASRWDRGSNQPQHF.

The rearrangement uses TRBV9 and TRBJ2-5; 8 bases are shared with TRBD1. V gave up 2 bases and J gave up 5 bases; unmatched junction bases: 5. This CDR3 is built from 14 residues. CDR1 is SGDLS and CDR2 is YYNGEE in the germline V gene. CDR3 sequence: CASSVGQGMETQYF. In DNA form, the CDR3 reads TGTGCCAGCAGCGTCGGACAGGGTATGGAGACCCAGTACTTC. Filled out from reference TRBV9 and TRBJ2-5, the complete variable domain reads DSGVTQTPKHLITATGQRVTLRCSPRSGDLSVYWYQQSLDQGLQFLIQYYNGEERAKGNILERFSAQQFPDLHSELNLSSLELGDSALYFCASSVGQGMETQYFGPGTRLLVL.

This clone has more than one count but fewer than ten. This chain connects TRBV7-2 to TRBJ2-5; D unclear. V lost 5 bases and J lost 1, with 5 bases in between. This CDR3 has 12 residues. Germline assignment: CDR1 SGHTA and CDR2 FQGNSA. CDR3 bases: TGTGCCAGCAGCCCAAGCCAAGAGACCCAGTACTTC. Amino acids: CASSPSQETQYF.

The rearrangement links TRBV6-5 to TRBJ2-3; the D is unclear. Germline CDR1 reads MNHEY; CDR2 reads SVGAGI. The ends were cut back, 6 bases at V and 1 base at J, with 5 bases in the middle. The CDR3 is 12 amino acids. This chain's CDR3 is CASSRGTDTQYF. The CDR3 DNA follows: TGTGCCAGCAGCAGAGGCACAGATACGCAGTATTTT.

The chain is built from TRBV7-2 and TRBJ2-5; TRBD2 matches 7 bases. The CDR3 runs 19 residues. Trimming at V came to 3 bases and at J to 1 base, leaving 17 bases not matched to a gene. The germline V gene has CDR1 SGHTA and CDR2 FQGNSA. CDR3 nucleotides: TGTGCCAGCAGCTTCGTTAGTCATTTATCTAGCGGCCTCCAAGAGACCCAGTACTTC. Translated, it gives CASSFVSHLSSGLQETQYF.

The CDR3 sequence is CASRYLAGVGTGELFF. The DNA for the CDR3 is TGTGCCAGCAGATATCTAGCGGGAGTTGGAACCGGGGAGCTGTTTTTT. This rearrangement joins TRBV2 to TRBJ2-2; 10 bases are shared with TRBD2. The CDR3 spans 16 residues. The V gene end was trimmed by 6 bases and the J gene end by 5 bases; junction bases not matched to a gene: 9. Germline V gives CDR1 SNHLY, CDR2 FYNNEI.

J is TRBJ2-4 and V is TRBV5-1; D uncertain. Germline CDR1 and CDR2: SGHRS and YFSETQ. Trimming removed 0 bases from V and 5 bases from J, with 9 bases in between. The CDR3 sequence is 14 residues long. CDR3 in amino acids: CASSLGLNENIQYF. The CDR3 DNA follows: TGCGCCAGCAGCTTGGGTCTAAATGAAAACATTCAGTACTTC.